This TCR beta chain emerged from a study of CD8+ T cells in alopecia areata. About the research overall: The share of scalp area affected provided the severity score for treated patients.

RNA, once extracted, was reverse transcribed into cDNA for use as the sequencing template. Sequenced by immunoSEQ multiplex PCR; TCRdb stores in-frame clones only, minus some. This sample has more than 85,000 clones, with around 60% found just once. This CDR3 has 13 amino acids. Trimming stripped 7 bases from V and 1 base from J, with 11 bases between. The V gene's germline CDR1 is SGHDT and CDR2 YYEEEE. Points on this clone: Its matching antigen is unknown.

The study, taken as a whole, reports: Under tofacitinib, numerous expanded lesional clonotypes remained detectable in scalp and blood.

Noted treatment: oral pan-JAK inhibitor, 5-10 mg twice daily. This TCR was sampled from a human donor with alopecia areata. The sequencing used CD8+ T cells sorted from blood, collected at week 4, from a patient treated with tofacitinib. The chain is built from TRBV5-6 and TRBJ1-1; the D gene is possibly TRBD1 (6 bases). The CDR3 region has the DNA TGTGCCAGCCTACAGGGTAGGAACACTGAAGCTTTCTTT. This encodes CASLQGRNTEAFF.